Here is one T cell receptor beta chain with its context. This record comes from a study of blood T cell repertoires in COVID-19. Across the study: COVID-19 samples, acute and convalescent, were from the United States, Italy and Spain. PBMCs, B-cell-depleted T cells, or T cells were the source of the cDNA or gDNA that made up the material.

The germline gives CDR1 KGHSH, CDR2 LQKENI. Trimming cost V 0 bases and J 10 bases; bases outside gene matches: 10. There are 15 residues in the CDR3. Original methodology: Amplification from reference gene primers served as the basis for estimated nucleated cell counts. This table comes from immunoSEQ multiplex PCR, and its TCRdb copy is limited to in-frame clones, with some not included. V, J and clone size reflect that table, while D and trimming were determined from the DNA. The table lists about 75,000 clones, 88% of them singletons. Sequenced input: peripheral blood. The chain recombines TRBV18 with TRBJ2-7, with TRBD1 identical over 9 bases. The source is a human donor in a cohort sampled during active COVID-19. CDR3 DNA sequence: TGTGCCAGCTCACCACCCCCGGACAGGGGTACGAGACAGTACTTC. Its translation is CASSPPPDRGTRQYF.